Following are 8 T cell receptor beta chains from one sample sequenced in a study of beta chain features in type 1 diabetes. Study conclusions and caveats: Among patients with Type 1 diabetes, TCRB CDR3s were moderately but significantly shorter in every one of the four CD4+ subsets.

These receptors lack a known antigen. What was sequenced were expressed TCRB transcripts, since all of the isolated RNA had been reverse transcribed. TCRdb's copy holds only in-frame clones and misses some; the assay was immunoSEQ multiplex PCR. The table shows 150,000 to 170,000 clones, with 9% to 12% occurring only once. Material for sequencing was central memory CD4+ T cells from blood. Source of these receptors: a man in his thirties or forties with type 1 diabetes.

The chain joins TRBV28 to TRBJ2-5; perhaps TRBD2 as D (6 bases). Per germline, CDR1 MDHEN and CDR2 SYDVKM. V was trimmed by 8 bases and J by 2 bases, leaving 24 bases between them. The CDR3 extends over 17 amino acids. CDR3 loop: CASSLRRAPSPQETQYF. The DNA of the CDR3 is TGTGCCAGCTCCCTCCGGAGGGCCCCATCTCCTCAAGAGACCCAGTACTTC.

The V call is TRBV29-1, the J call TRBJ2-4; D perhaps matches TRBD2 (5 bases). This CDR3 comprises 13 residues. Germline CDR1 and CDR2: SQVTM and ANQGSEA. V lost 6 bases, J lost 0 bases, and 9 bases lay in between. The CDR3 nucleotides read TGCAGCGTGATTGGACTAGCCAAAAACATTCAGTACTTC. This codes for CSVIGLAKNIQYF.

The genes are TRBV4-2 and TRBJ2-1; 14 bases are shared with TRBD2. This CDR3 has 17 residues. CDR1 and CDR2 (germline): LGHNA, YNFKEQ. J was trimmed by 8 bases and V by 1 base; bases with no gene match: 7. The CDR3 is CASSQASGLAGGDEQFF. In DNA form, the CDR3 reads TGTGCCAGCAGCCAAGCGTCCGGACTAGCGGGAGGCGATGAGCAGTTCTTC.

The CDR3 spells CASSQDLGGGQPQHF. The CDR3 DNA follows: TGCGCCAGCAGCCAAGATTTGGGAGGGGGGCAGCCCCAGCATTTT. The J gene is TRBJ1-5, the V gene TRBV4-3, with D tentatively TRBD1 (6 bases). There are 15 residues in the CDR3. In germline, CDR1 is LGHNA, CDR2 YSLEER. The V end was cut by 0 bases, the J end by 7 bases, with 13 bases between.

The gene calls are TRBV5-1 and TRBJ2-7; D unclear. This CDR3 contains 12 residues. With 5 bases removed from V and 6 bases from J, the gap between germline ends came to 12 bases. Germline V gene lookup returns CDR1 SGHRS and CDR2 YFSETQ. DNA of the CDR3: TGCGCCAGCAGTCCCCCCTCGGTCGAGCAGTACTTC. Translation gives CASSPPSVEQYF. The full variable domain, with the rest looked up from reference TRBV5-1 and TRBJ2-7, is KAGVTQTPRYLIKTRGQQVTLSCSPISGHRSVSWYQQTPGQGLQFLFEYFSETQRNKGNFPGRFSGRQFSNSRSEMNVSTLELGDSALYLCASSPPSVEQYFGPGTRLTVT.

This clone was counted a few times. The chain combines TRBV11-2 with TRBJ1-2; D not certain. Germline lookup yields CDR1 SGHAT and CDR2 FQNNGV. Trimming shortened V by 5 bases and J by 4 bases, and 11 bases separated the two germline ends. The CDR3 runs to 13 residues. CDR3 DNA sequence: TGTGCCAGCAGCCGTCCTCGTCGCTATGGCTACACCTTC. This translates into CASSRPRRYGYTF.

In this sample, this clone turned up a few times. The J gene is TRBJ1-2, the V gene TRBV28; the D is unclear. The germline gives CDR1 MDHEN, CDR2 SYDVKM. The V end was cut by 5 bases, the J end by 8 bases, with 12 bases between. The CDR3 consists of 12 residues. CDR3: CASSPTWPGYTF. CDR3 in DNA: TGTGCCAGCAGTCCCACCTGGCCGGGCTACACCTTC.

The V gene is TRBV7-2, the J gene TRBJ2-5, with D uncertain. V was pared by 4 bases and J by 3 bases, with 9 bases between. The CDR3 runs to 13 residues. Germline V lookup: CDR1 SGHTA, CDR2 FQGNSA. As DNA, the CDR3 is TGTGCCAGCAGCTATACTTTCGAAGAGACCCAGTACTTC. Its protein is CASSYTFEETQYF.